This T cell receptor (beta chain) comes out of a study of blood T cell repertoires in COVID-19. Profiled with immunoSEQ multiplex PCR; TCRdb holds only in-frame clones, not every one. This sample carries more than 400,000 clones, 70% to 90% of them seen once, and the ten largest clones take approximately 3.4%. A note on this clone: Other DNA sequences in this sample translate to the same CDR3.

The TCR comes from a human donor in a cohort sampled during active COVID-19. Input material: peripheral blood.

DNA of the CDR3: TGTGCCAGTAGTAGGGGCAGAATGAACACTGAAGCTTTCTTT. The encoded protein is CASSRGRMNTEAFF. This sequence joins TRBV19 and TRBJ1-1, with D possibly matching TRBD1 (5 bases). Germline loops: CDR1 LNHDA, CDR2 SQIVND (reference sequence). The V end lost 4 bases, the J end lost 0 bases, and 9 bases lay between the germline ends. The CDR3 runs to 14 residues.